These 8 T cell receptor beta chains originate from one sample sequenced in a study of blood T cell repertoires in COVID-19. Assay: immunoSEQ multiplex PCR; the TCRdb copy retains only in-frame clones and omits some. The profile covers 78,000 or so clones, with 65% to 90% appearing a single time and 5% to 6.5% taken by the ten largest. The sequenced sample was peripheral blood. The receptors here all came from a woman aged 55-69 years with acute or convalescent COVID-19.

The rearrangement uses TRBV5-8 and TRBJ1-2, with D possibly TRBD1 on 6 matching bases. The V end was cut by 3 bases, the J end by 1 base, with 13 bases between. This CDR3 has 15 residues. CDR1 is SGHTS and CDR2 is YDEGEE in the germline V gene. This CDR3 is CASSSSRGFNYGYTF. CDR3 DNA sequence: TGTGCCAGCAGCTCGAGCAGGGGTTTTAACTATGGCTACACCTTC.

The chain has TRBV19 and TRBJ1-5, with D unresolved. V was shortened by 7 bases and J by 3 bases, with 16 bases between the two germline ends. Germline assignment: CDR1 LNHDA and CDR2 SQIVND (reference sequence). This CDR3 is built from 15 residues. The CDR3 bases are TGTGCCAGTAACAGCTACCGCATGAACAATCAGCCCCAGCATTTT. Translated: CASNSYRMNNQPQHF.

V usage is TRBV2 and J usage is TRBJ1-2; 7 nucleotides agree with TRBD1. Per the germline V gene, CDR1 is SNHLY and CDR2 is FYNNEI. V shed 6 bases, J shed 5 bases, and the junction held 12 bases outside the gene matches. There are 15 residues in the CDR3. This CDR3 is CASRREQGPYYGYTF. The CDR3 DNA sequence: TGTGCCAGCAGACGGGAACAGGGGCCATATTATGGCTACACCTTC.

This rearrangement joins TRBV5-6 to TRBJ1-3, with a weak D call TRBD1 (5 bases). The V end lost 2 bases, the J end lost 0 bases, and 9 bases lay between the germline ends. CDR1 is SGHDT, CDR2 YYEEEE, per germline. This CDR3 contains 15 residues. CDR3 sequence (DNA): TGTGCCAGCAGCTTAGCAGGGCCCTCTGGAAACACCATATATTTT. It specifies CASSLAGPSGNTIYF.

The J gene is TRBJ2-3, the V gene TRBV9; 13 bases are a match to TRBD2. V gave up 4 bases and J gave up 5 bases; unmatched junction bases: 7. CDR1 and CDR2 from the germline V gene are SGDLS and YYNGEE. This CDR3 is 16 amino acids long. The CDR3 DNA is TGTGCCAGCAGCTCGACTAGCGGGGGGATCGGAGATACGCAGTATTTT. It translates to CASSSTSGGIGDTQYF.

The CDR3 here is CASSLTAGGGYEQYF. DNA for the CDR3: TGCGCCAGCAGCTTGACAGCGGGGGGCGGGTACGAGCAGTACTTC. This rearrangement joins TRBV5-1 to TRBJ2-7, with 9 bases matching TRBD2. CDR1 is SGHRS and CDR2 is YFSETQ in the germline V gene. CDR3 size: 15 residues. The V segment lost 1 base and the J segment 4 bases; nucleotides outside the gene matches: 6.

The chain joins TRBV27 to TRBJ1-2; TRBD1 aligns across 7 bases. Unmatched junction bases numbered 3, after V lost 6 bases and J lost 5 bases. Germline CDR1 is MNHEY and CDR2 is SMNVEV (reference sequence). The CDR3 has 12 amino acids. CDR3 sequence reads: CASRDRTYGYTF. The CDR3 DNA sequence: TGTGCCAGCAGGGACAGGACATATGGCTACACCTTC.

The CDR3 bases are TGTGCCAGCTCACCGCTCTTCATTTCCGAACTTAGCTCCTACAATGAGCAGTTCTTC. Translating gives CASSPLFISELSSYNEQFF. The chain carries TRBV18 and TRBJ2-1, with unresolved D. This CDR3 has 19 residues. Looked up from germline, CDR1 is KGHSH and CDR2 is LQKENI. The V end was cut by 3 bases, the J end by 0 bases, with 21 bases between.